One and the same sample provided the 18 T cell receptor beta chains below, sequenced in a study of T cells in narcolepsy. Profiling relied on immunoSEQ multiplex PCR, and the TCRdb table lists in-frame clones only, not all of them. Of about 25,000 clones in the sample, about 80% were seen once. The sequenced sample consisted of CD45RA- memory CD4+ T cells from PBMCs. The receptors derive from a human donor with narcolepsy.

This clone was counted between two and nine times. Here the CDR3 DNA reads TGTGCCAGCAGCGTCCGTGGCAATCAGCCCCAGCATTTT. Translation: CASSVRGNQPQHF. The chain couples TRBV7-2 to TRBJ1-5, with no clear D. Looked up from germline, CDR1 is SGHTA and CDR2 is FQGNSA. The V and J ends lost 5 bases and 2 bases respectively, with 7 bases between them. The CDR3 consists of 13 residues.

The chain joins TRBV6-5 to TRBJ2-3; 9 bases fit TRBD2. The CDR3 extends over 13 amino acids. With 5 bases clipped from V and 7 bases from J, the junction kept 4 bases outside the gene matches. Per germline, CDR1 MNHEY and CDR2 SVGAGI. The CDR3 DNA reads as TGTGCCAGCAGTGAGGGACTAGCTAATACGCAGTATTTT. As protein: CASSEGLANTQYF.

The chain has TRBV5-5 and TRBJ1-3, with unresolved D. Looked up from germline, CDR1 is SGHKS and CDR2 is YYEKEE (reference sequence). CDR3 size: 14 residues. V was pared by 1 base and J by 0 bases, with 5 bases between. DNA of the CDR3: TGTGCCAGCAGCTTGCTGGGCTCTGGAAACACCATATATTTT. Translation: CASSLLGSGNTIYF. Drawing the rest from reference TRBV5-5 and TRBJ1-3, the complete variable domain is DAGVTQSPTHLIKTRGQQVTLRCSPISGHKSVSWYQQVLGQGPQFIFQYYEKEERGRGNFPDRFSARQFPNYSSELNVNALLLGDSALYLCASSLLGSGNTIYFGEGSWLTVV.

This chain joins TRBV19 and TRBJ1-5; the D is unclear. CDR1 is LNHDA and CDR2 is SQIVND in the germline V gene (reference sequence). With 5 bases removed from V and 1 base from J, the gap between germline ends came to 3 bases. The CDR3 loop spans 12 amino acids. CDR3: CASSRSNQPQHF. CDR3 sequence (DNA): TGTGCCAGTAGTCGCAGCAATCAGCCCCAGCATTTT.

This chain links TRBV18 with TRBJ1-6; no definite D call. This CDR3 has 16 residues. Germline V lookup: CDR1 KGHSH, CDR2 LQKENI. The V end lost 0 bases, the J end lost 3 bases, and 9 bases lay between the germline ends. The DNA for the CDR3 is TGTGCCAGCTCACCACCGTCGGAAGGCTATAATTCACCCCTCCACTTT. Its translation: CASSPPSEGYNSPLHF.

CDR3 in DNA: TGTGCCAGCAGTGTCCCCCAGACAGGGGGAGATTGGGACACTGAAGCTTTCTTT. It is translated as CASSVPQTGGDWDTEAFF. This chain links TRBV2 with TRBJ1-1; 9 nucleotides line up with TRBD1. Germline V gives CDR1 SNHLY, CDR2 FYNNEI. J lost 3 bases, V lost 4 bases, and 15 bases had no gene match. This CDR3 spans 18 amino acids.

The chain joins TRBV6-1 to TRBJ2-3, with TRBD1 as a possible D gene (5 bases). Germline V gene data show CDR1 as MNHNS and CDR2 as SASEGT. V lost 3 bases and J 3 bases, leaving 16 bases between the germline ends. The CDR3 has 16 amino acids. The CDR3 region is CASSDRSRRGTDTQYF. CDR3 nucleotide sequence: TGTGCCAGCAGTGATCGGTCTAGAAGGGGAACAGATACGCAGTATTTT.

This chain connects TRBV19 to TRBJ2-3; D is uncertain. Per germline, CDR1 LNHDA and CDR2 SQIVND (reference sequence). The V gene lost 3 bases and the J gene lost 2 bases, with 15 bases spanning the gap. The CDR3 spans 16 residues. CDR3 sequence (DNA): TGTGCCAGTAGTATCTGGACGACCACCTCCACAGATACGCAGTATTTT. This sequence encodes CASSIWTTTSTDTQYF.

V gene TRBV6-5 combines with J gene TRBJ1-4, with a possible D match to TRBD1 (5 bases). The V end was cut by 0 bases, the J end by 8 bases, with 10 bases between. CDR1 and CDR2 from the germline V gene are MNHEY and SVGAGI. There are 14 residues in the CDR3. The CDR3 protein is CASSYSGGREKLFF. CDR3 sequence (DNA): TGTGCCAGCAGTTACTCTGGGGGTCGGGAAAAACTGTTTTTT.

This clone has just a few counts. The V gene is TRBV6-6, the J gene TRBJ1-2; D is ambiguous. The germline V gene has CDR1 MNHNY and CDR2 SVGAGI (reference sequence). V was shortened by 6 bases and J by 4 bases, with 9 bases between the two germline ends. There are 12 residues in the CDR3. CDR3 region: CASRSDTYGYTF. In DNA, the CDR3 is TGTGCCAGCAGATCTGACACCTATGGCTACACCTTC.

The V and J genes are TRBV5-1 and TRBJ2-6; 10 nucleotides align to TRBD1. V shed 3 bases, J shed 3 bases, and the junction held 12 bases outside the gene matches. Looked up from germline, CDR1 is SGHRS and CDR2 is YFSETQ. The CDR3 totals 19 residues. CDR3 in DNA: TGCGCCAGCAGCTCCTACGGAGACAGGGGGCAAATTGGGGCCAACGTCCTGACTTTC. It yields the protein CASSSYGDRGQIGANVLTF.

V and J are TRBV10-2 and TRBJ2-2, with 7 nucleotides matching TRBD1. The CDR3 is made up of 15 amino acids. Per germline, CDR1 WSHSY and CDR2 SAAADI. Losses at the gene ends were 6 bases for V and 1 base for J; bases not matched to a gene: 5. CDR3 coding DNA: TGCGCCAGCAGGGGACAGATAAAGAACACCGGGGAGCTGTTTTTT. Amino acid sequence: CASRGQIKNTGELFF.

The chain is built from TRBV5-6 and TRBJ1-3; no definite D call. Germline loops: CDR1 SGHDT, CDR2 YYEEEE. Deletions cut 4 bases from V and 3 bases from J, with 14 bases between. The length of the CDR3 is 15 residues. DNA of the CDR3: TGTGCCAGCAGCAGGACCCTAAGCGGTGGAAACACCATATATTTT. Translated, it gives CASSRTLSGGNTIYF. Full variable domain (remainder filled in from reference TRBV5-6 and TRBJ1-3): DAGVTQSPTHLIKTRGQQVTLRCSPKSGHDTVSWYQQALGQGPQFIFQYYEEEERQRGNFPDRFSGHQFPNYSSELNVNALLLGDSALYLCASSRTLSGGNTIYFGEGSWLTVV.

This clone was seen a handful of times. V is TRBV6-1 and J is TRBJ1-1; no firm D call. The CDR3 is made up of 14 amino acids. V was shortened by 3 bases and J by 6 bases, with 14 bases between the two germline ends. CDR1 MNHNS and CDR2 SASEGT come from the germline V gene. The CDR3 sequence is CASSDRGAVSEAFF. CDR3 nucleotide sequence: TGTGCCAGCAGTGATCGGGGTGCGGTCTCTGAAGCTTTCTTT.

The chain couples TRBV5-1 to TRBJ2-5; D possibly corresponds to TRBD1 (6 bases). CDR3 length: 13 residues. V lost 7 bases and J 5 bases, leaving 15 bases between the germline ends. The germline CDR1 and CDR2 sequences are SGHRS and YFSETQ. The DNA for the CDR3 is TGCGCCAGCTTCCGGGACATTGAGGAGACCCAGTACTTC. Translating gives CASFRDIEETQYF.

The chain is built from TRBV5-1 and TRBJ2-2; D possibly corresponds to TRBD2 (6 bases). CDR1 is SGHRS, CDR2 YFSETQ, per germline. The CDR3 contains 15 residues. Trimming pared 2 bases from V and 7 bases from J, leaving 15 bases between. The CDR3 reads CASSFKLLGGGELFF. CDR3 sequence (DNA): TGCGCCAGCAGCTTCAAGCTACTGGGGGGCGGGGAGCTGTTTTTT.

J is TRBJ2-1 and V is TRBV7-6; 13 positions match TRBD2. The V and J ends lost 5 bases and 8 bases, in that order; junction bases with no gene match: 12. The CDR3 covers 17 residues. CDR1 is SGHVS and CDR2 is FNYEAQ in the germline V gene. CDR3 region: CASSPGRGTSGMDEQFF. The CDR3 DNA is TGTGCCAGCAGCCCCGGGAGGGGGACTAGCGGGATGGATGAGCAGTTCTTC. Drawing the rest from reference TRBV7-6 and TRBJ2-1, the complete variable domain is GAGVSQSPRYKVTKRGQDVALRCDPISGHVSLYWYRQALGQGPEFLTYFNYEAQQDKSGLPNDRFSAERPEGSISTLTIQRTEQRDSAMYRCASSPGRGTSGMDEQFFGPGTRLTVL.

V is TRBV29-1 and J is TRBJ2-5, with 12 bases matching TRBD2. The length of the CDR3 is 13 residues. J lost 7 bases, V lost 6 bases, and 6 bases had no gene match. Looked up from germline, CDR1 is SQVTM and CDR2 is ANQGSEA. Here the CDR3 reads CSVLAGGAGTQYF. CDR3 nucleotides: TGCAGCGTCCTAGCGGGAGGGGCTGGGACCCAGTACTTC.